The clone carrying this T cell receptor beta chain was counted a few times. The antigen remains unidentified. Being one base from a much bigger clone, this may be a read error. The sample belongs to a study of blood T cells in healthy people across ages. The V end was cut by 6 bases, the J end by 5 bases, with 8 bases between. The CDR3 spans 11 residues. Study observations and caveats: CMV infection status of these donors was not known. Per million T cells, the diversity of TCR beta decreased roughly linearly as age advanced.

Peripheral blood, about 9.4 milliliters per donor, was collected. A second PCR of 7 to 11 cycles used a sample-barcoded 5' primer and a J-beta primer mix. A single record per CDR3 protein comes from TCRdb applying MiXCR to the 5' RACE reads. The sample has roughly 1.7 million distinct CDR3 sequences, 30% to 40% seen once. V gene TRBV12-3 or TRBV12-4 combines with J gene TRBJ2-7, with D maybe TRBD1 (5 bases). The sequence was collected from a woman aged 25 to 45 in good health. Sequencing input: blood. The CDR3 coding sequence is TGTGCCAGCAGGCTCAGGGACGAGCAGTACTTC. Translating it yields CASRLRDEQYF.